A single sample gave rise to the 27 T cell receptor beta chains below, sequenced in a study of STAT3 mutations in large granular lymphocyte leukemia. General study findings and limits: Every T-LGLL patient had at least one immunodominant TCRbeta clonotype.

These receptors have no known antigen. The data were produced by immunoSEQ multiplex PCR, yet TCRdb's version contains in-frame clones alone and is incomplete. The table includes 2,000 or so clones, around 53% detected once. Material for sequencing was peripheral blood mononuclear cells. The origin of the receptors is a man in his sixties with T-cell large granular lymphocyte leukemia. Some clones in this sample may be carry-over from other donors' samples.

V usage is TRBV6-5 and J usage is TRBJ1-5, with 9 bases identical to TRBD1. The junction had 3 bases not matched to a gene; V was cut back by 5 bases and J by 4 bases. Germline CDR1 reads MNHEY; CDR2 reads SVGAGI. CDR3 length: 14 amino acids. For the CDR3, the DNA is TGTGCCAGCAGTCCGACAGGGGGGAATCAGCCCCAGCATTTT. Translated: CASSPTGGNQPQHF.

This clone was detected only once. The chain employs TRBV9 and TRBJ2-7; D remains ambiguous. The CDR3 has 14 amino acids. V was clipped by 0 bases and J by 4 bases, with 11 bases between them. Germline lookup yields CDR1 SGDLS and CDR2 YYNGEE. The CDR3 loop reads CASSVAGELYEQYF. CDR3 sequence (DNA): TGTGCCAGCAGCGTAGCGGGCGAGTTATACGAGCAGTACTTC.

This clone has more than one count but fewer than ten. V gene TRBV30 combines with J gene TRBJ2-3; the match to TRBD2 covers 8 bases. Germline V gene sequence: CDR1 GTSNPN, CDR2 SVGIG (reference sequence). CDR3 length: 15 amino acids. Trimming cost V 1 base and J 5 bases; bases outside gene matches: 8. CDR3 in amino acids: CAWSASGGSIDTQYF. In DNA form, the CDR3 reads TGTGCCTGGAGTGCGAGCGGGGGTTCGATAGATACGCAGTATTTT.

The chain combines TRBV25-1 with TRBJ1-1; no definite D call. Trimming removed 6 bases from V and 3 bases from J, with 14 bases in between. The CDR3 is 14 residues long. Germline V CDR1 and CDR2: MGHDK, SYGVNS. This CDR3 reads CASSHFGRDTEAFF. The CDR3 bases are TGTGCCAGCAGCCATTTTGGGCGGGACACTGAAGCTTTCTTT. Full variable domain (rest looked up from reference TRBV25-1 and TRBJ1-1): EADIYQTPRYLVIGTGKKITLECSQTMGHDKMYWYQQDPGMELHLIHYSYGVNSTEKGDLSSESTVSRIRTEHFPLTLESARPSHTSQYLCASSHFGRDTEAFFGQGTRLTVV.

The rearrangement uses TRBV18 and TRBJ1-2, with D tentatively TRBD1 (6 bases). Trimming cost V 6 bases and J 0 bases, with 14 bases left between them. The CDR3 covers 15 residues. The germline gives CDR1 KGHSH, CDR2 LQKENI. CDR3 sequence: CASSRGDTPNYGYTF. The CDR3 DNA follows: TGTGCCAGCTCTCGAGGGGACACCCCTAACTATGGCTACACCTTC.

The rearrangement uses TRBV18 and TRBJ2-4; 7 positions agree with TRBD1. This CDR3 is 14 amino acids long. The trim removed 6 bases at V and 8 bases at J, leaving 10 bases unmatched. Germline lookup yields CDR1 KGHSH and CDR2 LQKENI. The CDR3 DNA is TGTGCCAGCTCTCCGACAGGGTCAAGAGACATTCAGTACTTC. Translating it yields CASSPTGSRDIQYF. Using reference TRBV18 and TRBJ2-4 for the parts outside the CDR3, the full variable domain is NAGVMQNPRHLVRRRGQEARLRCSPMKGHSHVYWYRQLPEEGLKFMVYLQKENIIDESGMPKERFSAEFPKEGPSILRIQQVVRGDSAAYFCASSPTGSRDIQYFGAGTRLSVL.

This chain links TRBV18 with TRBJ1-2; weak D call: TRBD1 (6 bases). V lost 3 bases to trimming and J lost 1 base, with 15 bases between them. This CDR3 contains 16 residues. Germline V lookup: CDR1 KGHSH, CDR2 LQKENI. The CDR3 region is CASSPPGAGVNYGYTF. The CDR3 DNA reads TGTGCCAGCTCACCCCCCGGGGCAGGGGTTAACTATGGCTACACCTTC.

This clone was seen only a few times. The chain employs TRBV28 and TRBJ2-2, with 12 bases fitting TRBD2. Trimming removed 3 bases from V and 4 bases from J; junction bases left unmatched: 3. CDR1 and CDR2 (germline): MDHEN, SYDVKM. The CDR3 length is 16 residues. DNA of the CDR3: TGTGCCAGCAGTTTGCGACTAGCGGGAGTCACCGGGGAGCTGTTTTTT. This encodes CASSLRLAGVTGELFF.

This clone was detected only once. The rearrangement links TRBV5-1 to TRBJ2-7; D is possibly TRBD1 (6 bases). The CDR3 covers 15 residues. Germline CDR1 is SGHRS and CDR2 is YFSETQ. The V and J ends lost 3 bases and 0 bases respectively, with 13 bases between them. The CDR3 region is CASSSDRSLSYEQYF. The CDR3, as DNA: TGCGCCAGCAGCTCCGACAGGAGCCTCTCCTACGAGCAGTACTTC.

This clone was observed a handful of times. The chain is built from TRBV29-1 and TRBJ2-3, with a weak D call TRBD2 (7 bases). V shed 3 bases and J shed 9 bases, with 16 bases lying between them. Germline CDR1 and CDR2: SQVTM and ANQGSEA. The CDR3 runs to 13 residues. The CDR3 region has the DNA TGCAGCGTTGACCGGGGGGCATTATCCACGCAGTATTTT. It specifies CSVDRGALSTQYF.

The chain has TRBV7-9 and TRBJ2-3, with unresolved D. The germline CDR1 and CDR2 sequences are SEHNR and FQNEAQ (reference sequence). Deletions cut 1 base from V and 3 bases from J, with 5 bases between. The length of the CDR3 is 13 residues. DNA for the CDR3: TGTGCCAGCAGCTTAGACCAGACAGATACGCAGTATTTT. This encodes CASSLDQTDTQYF.

The rearrangement joins TRBV7-9 to TRBJ2-1; 11 bases are shared with TRBD1. The CDR3 is 15 amino acids. Germline loops: CDR1 SEHNR, CDR2 FQNEAQ (reference sequence). V lost 8 bases and J lost 8; bases outside the gene matches: 11. CDR3 protein: CASGADRGRIDEQFF. In nucleotides, the CDR3 is TGTGCCAGCGGGGCGGACAGGGGGCGTATCGATGAGCAGTTCTTC.

This clone counts as large. The J gene is TRBJ2-2, the V gene TRBV2, with a tentative D call TRBD2 (5 bases). The germline gives CDR1 SNHLY, CDR2 FYNNEI. V shed 7 bases and J shed 0 bases, with 18 bases lying between them. CDR3 size: 17 residues. This CDR3 is CASTWTSGNANTGELFF. DNA for the CDR3: TGTGCCAGCACCTGGACCTCGGGGAACGCGAACACCGGGGAGCTGTTTTTT.

This clone was detected a few times. The chain carries TRBV9 and TRBJ2-1; TRBD2 aligns across 9 bases. CDR1 is SGDLS, CDR2 YYNGEE, per germline. CDR3 size: 15 residues. V shed 0 bases and J 8 bases; nucleotides not matched to a gene: 6. CDR3 DNA sequence: TGTGCCAGCAGCGTAGGGAGCGGGGGGTGGGATGAGCAGTTCTTC. Its protein is CASSVGSGGWDEQFF.

This chain links TRBV30 with TRBJ1-6; D gene unclear. Germline V CDR1 and CDR2: GTSNPN, SVGIG (reference sequence). There are 14 residues in the CDR3. Trimming pared 3 bases from V and 0 bases from J, leaving 6 bases between. In DNA form, the CDR3 reads TGTGCCTGGAGATTAACCTCCTATAATTCACCCCTCCACTTT. Amino acid sequence: CAWRLTSYNSPLHF.

The chain joins TRBV29-1 to TRBJ1-2; D not resolved. The CDR3 is made up of 13 amino acids. V was clipped by 2 bases and J by 4 bases, with 11 bases between them. The germline CDR1 and CDR2 sequences are SQVTM and ANQGSEA. The CDR3 nucleotides are TGCAGCGTTGAATGGCCGGACTCCTATGGCTACACCTTC. As protein: CSVEWPDSYGYTF.

The J gene is TRBJ1-5, the V gene TRBV5-1; no reliable D call. V dropped 4 bases and J dropped 6 bases, with 11 bases sitting between them. CDR1 is SGHRS and CDR2 is YFSETQ in the germline V gene. The length of the CDR3 is 13 residues. In DNA form, the CDR3 reads TGCGCCAGCAGCGACGGACCTGGTCAGCCCCAGCATTTT. The encoded protein is CASSDGPGQPQHF.

This chain links TRBV4-1 with TRBJ2-6; the D gene is possibly TRBD1 (6 bases). CDR1 is MGHRA, CDR2 YSYEKL, per germline. The V and J ends lost 4 bases and 4 bases respectively, with 14 bases between them. The CDR3 has 16 residues. CDR3 region: CASSPLGAGGANVLTF. The CDR3 nucleotides read TGCGCCAGCAGCCCCCTGGGGGCTGGAGGGGCCAACGTCCTGACTTTC.

This clone was recorded a few times. This chain uses TRBV5-1 with TRBJ1-2; 7 nucleotides align to TRBD1. The V gene's germline CDR1 is SGHRS and CDR2 YFSETQ. The CDR3 contains 13 residues. The V gene end was trimmed by 3 bases and the J gene end by 2 bases; junction bases not matched to a gene: 1. The CDR3 spells CASSSTGNYGYTF. CDR3 in DNA: TGCGCCAGCAGCTCGACAGGGAACTATGGCTACACCTTC. Together with reference TRBV5-1 and TRBJ1-2, the CDR3 gives the full variable domain: KAGVTQTPRYLIKTRGQQVTLSCSPISGHRSVSWYQQTPGQGLQFLFEYFSETQRNKGNFPGRFSGRQFSNSRSEMNVSTLELGDSALYLCASSSTGNYGYTFGSGTRLTVV.

This clone was found a few times. The rearrangement links TRBV4-1 to TRBJ1-1, with unresolved D. V was cut by 4 bases and J by 1 base, with 13 bases left in between. CDR3 length: 15 residues. Germline loops: CDR1 MGHRA, CDR2 YSYEKL. The CDR3 region has the DNA TGCGCCAGCAGCCGCCGACCGAACAGGAACACTGAAGCTTTCTTT. It translates to CASSRRPNRNTEAFF.

The chain carries TRBV9 and TRBJ1-5, with D uncertain. V lost 1 base and J lost 4, with 12 bases in between. There are 15 residues in the CDR3. Germline loops: CDR1 SGDLS, CDR2 YYNGEE. The CDR3 region has the DNA TGTGCCAGCAGCGTAACACACCTAACTAATCAGCCCCAGCATTTT. Translation: CASSVTHLTNQPQHF.

The rearrangement links TRBV7-9 to TRBJ2-5; D is uncertain. Trimming removed 3 bases from V and 0 bases from J, with 5 bases in between. The V gene's germline CDR1 is SEHNR and CDR2 FQNEAQ (reference sequence). The CDR3 spans 13 residues. The CDR3 sequence is CASSLGYQETQYF. The CDR3 region has the DNA TGTGCCAGCAGCTTGGGGTACCAAGAGACCCAGTACTTC.

This clone was detected a few times. The V and J genes are TRBV6-6 and TRBJ1-6; D unresolved. V lost 6 bases, J lost 10 bases, and 16 bases lay in between. This CDR3 comprises 14 residues. Germline V gives CDR1 MNHNY, CDR2 SVGAGI (reference sequence). Here the CDR3 DNA reads TGTGCCAGCAGGTCGCGTTCGGAGTTCTCACCCCTCCACTTT. Encoded protein: CASRSRSEFSPLHF.

The chain has TRBV18 and TRBJ1-2; D is ambiguous. This CDR3 comprises 12 residues. Germline assignment: CDR1 KGHSH and CDR2 LQKENI. V lost 0 bases and J 8 bases, leaving 7 bases between the germline ends. The CDR3 DNA sequence: TGTGCCAGCTCACCACCTGCGGGGGGCTACACCTTC. Protein product: CASSPPAGGYTF.

The J gene is TRBJ1-3, the V gene TRBV5-4, with a weak D call TRBD1 (5 bases). The CDR3 runs 13 residues. Trimming pared 2 bases from V and 8 bases from J, leaving 11 bases between. The germline CDR1 and CDR2 sequences are SGHNT and YYREEE (reference sequence). The DNA of the CDR3 is TGTGCCAGCAGCTTCAGTAGAGGGGACACCATATATTTT. Translated: CASSFSRGDTIYF.

The chain combines TRBV6-5 with TRBJ2-7; D gene ambiguous. The CDR3 runs 14 residues. Trimming took 3 bases from V and 6 from J, leaving 15 bases between them. Germline V gene data show CDR1 as MNHEY and CDR2 as SVGAGI. The CDR3: CASSYTLLSREQYF. CDR3 nucleotide sequence: TGTGCCAGCAGTTATACCCTACTCTCCCGCGAGCAGTACTTC.

The V gene is TRBV6-5, the J gene TRBJ2-7; 9 bases are shared with TRBD1. Germline trimming cut 5 bases from V and 5 bases from J; bases unmatched to any gene: 7. Germline V gene lookup returns CDR1 MNHEY and CDR2 SVGAGI. This CDR3 is 14 amino acids long. The CDR3 DNA sequence: TGTGCCAGCAGTCCGGGACAGGGATGGGACGAGCAGTACTTC. This gives the protein CASSPGQGWDEQYF.